The 27 T cell receptor beta chains below were found in one sample sequenced in a study of Graves' ophthalmopathy and Graves' hyperthyroidism. The study amplified TCR beta CDR3 regions using RNA transcripts. First-round RT-PCR with HTBI primers preceded a second-round multiplex PCR. TCRdb re-called the multiplex PCR reads with MiXCR, one entry per CDR3 protein. The table includes 650,000 to 900,000 distinct CDR3 sequences, 40% detected once. Sequencing input: peripheral blood. Source of these receptors: an adult man with Graves' ophthalmopathy.

This clonotype was seen many times. The chain carries TRBV29-1 and TRBJ2-7; D remains unclear. The germline gives CDR1 SQVTM, CDR2 ANQGSEA. This CDR3 is built from 14 residues. V gave up 7 bases and J gave up 2 bases, with 18 bases separating them. This CDR3 reads CSAKDWHSPYEQYF. The CDR3 DNA follows: TGCAGCGCAAAAGATTGGCACTCGCCCTACGAGCAGTACTTC.

There are many counts of this clonotype. The V gene is TRBV19, the J gene TRBJ1-6; D unresolved. Germline CDR1 and CDR2: LNHDA and SQIVND (reference sequence). This CDR3 spans 13 amino acids. V lost 5 bases to trimming and J lost 9 bases, with 11 bases between them. CDR3 sequence reads: CASSPTGPSPLHF. The CDR3 nucleotides are TGTGCCAGTAGTCCTACCGGACCTTCACCCCTCCACTTT.

This clonotype was observed a handful of times. Germline is not matched at one junction end, which may reflect a read error. J is TRBJ2-7 and V is TRBV7-9; no clear D gene. The germline gives CDR1 SEHNR, CDR2 FQNEAQ (reference sequence). This CDR3 has 15 residues. The CDR3 sequence: CASSQEWTGEHEQYF. Written as DNA, the CDR3 is TGCGCCAGCAGCCAAGAGTGGACCGGAGAGCACGAGCAGTACTTC.

This clonotype was picked up many times. V and J are TRBV14 and TRBJ2-5, with unresolved D. The V gene lost 1 base and the J gene lost 2 bases, with 8 bases spanning the gap. The CDR3 spans 14 residues. The germline gives CDR1 SGHDN, CDR2 FVKESK. The CDR3, as DNA: TGTGCCAGCAGCCAAGGGTTCCCACAAGAGACCCAGTACTTC. Translating it yields CASSQGFPQETQYF.

This clonotype showed up many times. CDR3 residues: CASSLDLGRKNEKLFF. The CDR3 coding sequence is TGTGCCAGCAGCTTAGATTTAGGACGCAAAAATGAAAAACTGTTTTTT. The chain has TRBV7-9 and TRBJ1-4; no firm D call. V was shortened by 1 base and J by 5 bases, with 14 bases between the two germline ends. The germline gives CDR1 SEHNR, CDR2 FQNEAQ (reference sequence). There are 16 residues in the CDR3.

J is TRBJ2-7 and V is TRBV5-1, with a tentative D call TRBD1 (6 bases). Trimming removed 0 bases from V and 3 bases from J, with 10 bases in between. Germline V gene sequence: CDR1 SGHRS, CDR2 YFSETQ. CDR3 length: 14 amino acids. The CDR3 DNA reads TGCGCCAGCAGCTTGGACAGGGAGAACTACGAGCAGTACTTC. It specifies CASSLDRENYEQYF. The full variable domain, its missing parts supplied by reference TRBV5-1 and TRBJ2-7, is KAGVTQTPRYLIKTRGQQVTLSCSPISGHRSVSWYQQTPGQGLQFLFEYFSETQRNKGNFPGRFSGRQFSNSRSEMNVSTLELGDSALYLCASSLDRENYEQYFGPGTRLTVT.

The rearrangement uses TRBV25-1 and TRBJ1-6; tentatively, D is TRBD1 (6 bases). The CDR3 consists of 16 residues. Between the trimmed V and J ends, which lost 5 bases and 10 bases, there was a span of 21 bases. CDR1 MGHDK and CDR2 SYGVNS come from the germline V gene. This CDR3 is CASSLGQVWSLSPLHF. CDR3 nucleotide sequence: TGTGCCAGCAGTTTGGGACAAGTTTGGTCCCTCTCACCCCTCCACTTT.

In this sample, this clonotype turned up a few times. The chain recombines TRBV28 with TRBJ2-5, with D perhaps given as TRBD1 or TRBD2 (7 bases each). This CDR3 is built from 15 residues. Germline V gene lookup returns CDR1 MDHEN and CDR2 SYDVKM. V gave up 4 bases and J gave up 0 bases, with 12 bases separating them. The CDR3 sequence: CASSSGGDNQETQYF. CDR3 nucleotide sequence: TGTGCCAGCAGTTCAGGGGGGGACAACCAAGAGACCCAGTACTTC.

This clonotype has a count of ten or more. The chain links TRBV7-2 to TRBJ2-7, with 8 bases that match TRBD2. The germline CDR1 and CDR2 sequences are SGHTA and FQGNSA. CDR3 length: 15 residues. Trimming cost V 2 bases and J 3 bases; bases outside gene matches: 6. The CDR3 region has the DNA TGTGCCAGCAGCTTAACTAGCGGTAACATCTACGAGCAGTACTTC. Residues: CASSLTSGNIYEQYF.

The V and J genes are TRBV29-1 and TRBJ2-5; D is perhaps TRBD2 (6 bases). Germline lookup yields CDR1 SQVTM and CDR2 ANQGSEA. The CDR3 contains 13 residues. V dropped 4 bases and J dropped 5 bases, with 14 bases sitting between them. The CDR3 DNA follows: TGCAGCGTTGGCGGGGATGGTAGGGAGACCCAGTACTTC. It translates to CSVGGDGRETQYF.

This clonotype was found many times. The chain couples TRBV20-1 to TRBJ2-5; 7 bases map to TRBD2. The CDR3 covers 14 residues. The V segment lost 6 bases and the J segment 4 bases; nucleotides outside the gene matches: 11. Germline lookup yields CDR1 DFQATT and CDR2 SNEGSKA (reference sequence). CDR3 region: CSANGGRVGETQYF. CDR3 DNA: TGCAGTGCCAACGGCGGGAGAGTGGGAGAGACCCAGTACTTC.

CDR3 bases: TGTGCCAGCAGTTACGGTCGGCGGGAGCGCCTCTGGACCGGGGAGCTGTTTTTT. Translated: CASSYGRRERLWTGELFF. The genes are TRBV25-1 and TRBJ2-2; 7 bases line up with TRBD2. Per the germline V gene, CDR1 is MGHDK and CDR2 is SYGVNS. CDR3 length: 18 amino acids. With V trimmed by 5 bases and J by 5 bases, 17 bases remained unmatched.

The gene calls are TRBV2 and TRBJ2-7; D remains unclear. The CDR3 totals 15 residues. Deletions cut 5 bases from V and 0 bases from J, with 14 bases between. Per germline, CDR1 SNHLY and CDR2 FYNNEI. CDR3 sequence: CASSFPSPSSYEQYF. The CDR3 nucleotides are TGTGCCAGCAGTTTCCCTTCACCCAGCTCCTACGAGCAGTACTTC.

This clonotype has at least ten counts. The rearrangement joins TRBV7-3 to TRBJ1-1; unclear D gene. Germline CDR1 reads SGHTA; CDR2 reads FQGTGA. The CDR3 loop spans 12 amino acids. Between the trimmed V and J ends, which lost 5 bases and 10 bases, there was a span of 14 bases. CDR3 bases: TGTGCCAGCAGCCCTCCCGGCGGCAGAGCTTTCTTT. This codes for CASSPPGGRAFF.

This chain uses TRBV20-1 with TRBJ2-5; D may be TRBD2 (6 bases). CDR1 is DFQATT, CDR2 SNEGSKA, per germline (reference sequence). Trimming shortened V by 2 bases and J by 4 bases, and 20 bases separated the two germline ends. This CDR3 region has 16 residues. The DNA of the CDR3 is TGCAGTGCTAGAAGATTGCGGGGCAGTCCATCAGAGACCCAGTACTTC. This translates into CSARRLRGSPSETQYF.

The chain couples TRBV2 to TRBJ2-7, with TRBD1 matching 7 bases. V shed 2 bases, J shed 1 base, and the junction held 11 bases outside the gene matches. The CDR3 has 17 amino acids. CDR1 SNHLY and CDR2 FYNNEI come from the germline V gene. The CDR3 DNA reads TGTGCCAGCAGTGAACAACCTGGGACAGCGATTTCCTACGAGCAGTACTTC. This gives the protein CASSEQPGTAISYEQYF.

The chain joins TRBV2 to TRBJ2-5; D is uncertain. The V end was cut by 5 bases, the J end by 0 bases, with 16 bases between. Germline V lookup: CDR1 SNHLY, CDR2 FYNNEI. This CDR3 comprises 16 residues. The CDR3 sequence is CASSQVDGVYQETQYF. CDR3 DNA sequence: TGTGCCAGCAGTCAGGTGGACGGTGTGTACCAAGAGACCCAGTACTTC.

This sequence joins TRBV19 and TRBJ1-6; 7 nucleotides agree with TRBD1. In germline, CDR1 is LNHDA, CDR2 SQIVND (reference sequence). CDR3 length: 14 residues. With 5 bases clipped from V and 14 bases from J, the junction kept 12 bases outside the gene matches. This CDR3 is CASSGDRERVSLHF. DNA for the CDR3: TGTGCCAGTAGTGGAGACAGGGAGCGCGTATCCCTCCACTTT.

This sequence joins TRBV5-6 and TRBJ1-2; 8 nucleotides align to TRBD1. This CDR3 region has 13 residues. In germline, CDR1 is SGHDT, CDR2 YYEEEE. V lost 6 bases and J lost 5; bases outside the gene matches: 6. In DNA form, the CDR3 reads TGTGCCAGCACTGTGACAGGGGAATATGGCTACACCTTC. Encoded protein: CASTVTGEYGYTF.

This chain connects TRBV29-1 to TRBJ2-5, with 10 bases fitting TRBD1. Germline trimming cut 4 bases from V and 5 bases from J; bases unmatched to any gene: 7. This CDR3 region has 14 residues. Germline values: CDR1 SQVTM, CDR2 ANQGSEA. CDR3: CSVGGQGVAETQYF. The DNA for the CDR3 is TGCAGCGTTGGCGGACAGGGGGTGGCGGAGACCCAGTACTTC.

The chain recombines TRBV2 with TRBJ2-5; 8 bases are a match to TRBD1. The CDR3 totals 14 residues. The germline V gene encodes CDR1 SNHLY and CDR2 FYNNEI. V was pared by 10 bases and J by 5 bases, with 12 bases of the junction left unmatched. The CDR3 protein is CATLRGRIAETQYF. The CDR3 region has the DNA TGTGCCACACTCAGGGGGCGAATTGCGGAGACCCAGTACTTC.

The chain has TRBV25-1 and TRBJ1-4; TRBD1 is a possible D gene (6 bases). The V gene's germline CDR1 is MGHDK and CDR2 SYGVNS. The CDR3 has 12 residues. The chain's CDR3 is CARTGADEKLFF. DNA for the CDR3: TGTGCTAGAACGGGGGCGGATGAAAAACTGTTTTTT.

The genes are TRBV7-9 and TRBJ2-2; TRBD2 matches at 8 bases. The CDR3 sequence is 14 residues long. CDR1 is SEHNR and CDR2 is FQNEAQ in the germline V gene (reference sequence). Losses at the gene ends were 7 bases for V and 4 bases for J; bases not matched to a gene: 5. The chain's CDR3 is CASTSGSVTGELFF. The CDR3 DNA follows: TGTGCCAGCACCAGCGGGAGTGTCACCGGGGAGCTGTTTTTT.

A note on this clonotype: Being one base from a much bigger clone, this may be a read error. The V gene is TRBV10-3, the J gene TRBJ2-5; TRBD2 might be the D (6 bases). Germline loops: CDR1 ENHRY, CDR2 SYGVKD. CDR3 length: 15 amino acids. The CDR3 sequence: CASSRGGVAVETQYF. CDR3 bases: TGTGCCAGCAGTCGCGGCGGGGTGGCGGTAGAGACCCAGTACTTC.

The gene calls are TRBV13 and TRBJ2-5; TRBD1 agrees at 8 bases. There are 14 residues in the CDR3. In germline, CDR1 is PRHDT, CDR2 FYEKMQ (reference sequence). Trimming removed 5 bases from V and 5 bases from J; junction bases left unmatched: 7. The CDR3 bases are TGTGCCAGCAGCGTGGACAGGGCTTCGGAGACCCAGTACTTC. Translating gives CASSVDRASETQYF.

V usage is TRBV29-1 and J usage is TRBJ1-2, with 7 bases fitting TRBD1. The CDR3 loop spans 14 amino acids. CDR1 and CDR2 (germline): SQVTM, ANQGSEA. V trimming: 0 bases; J trimming: 8 bases; junction bases outside the gene matches: 9. Here the CDR3 DNA reads TGCAGCGTTGAAGACCGGACAGGCGAAGGCGGCTACACCTTC. Protein product: CSVEDRTGEGGYTF.

Many counts were recorded for this clonotype. V usage is TRBV6-5 and J usage is TRBJ1-5; TRBD1 matches 7 bases. V lost 2 bases and J lost 7; bases outside the gene matches: 5. This CDR3 contains 14 residues. Germline CDR1 MNHEY, CDR2 SVGAGI. The CDR3 sequence is CASSYEGAWQPQHF. The CDR3 DNA is TGTGCCAGCAGTTACGAGGGGGCTTGGCAGCCCCAGCATTTT.